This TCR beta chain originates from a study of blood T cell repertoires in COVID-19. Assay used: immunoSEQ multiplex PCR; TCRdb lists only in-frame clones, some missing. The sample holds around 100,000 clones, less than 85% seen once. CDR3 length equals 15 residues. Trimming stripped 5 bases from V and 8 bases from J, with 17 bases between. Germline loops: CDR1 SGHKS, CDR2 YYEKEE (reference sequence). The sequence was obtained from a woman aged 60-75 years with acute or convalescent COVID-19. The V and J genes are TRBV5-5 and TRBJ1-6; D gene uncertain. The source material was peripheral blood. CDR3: CASSNSPTRDSPLHF. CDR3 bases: TGTGCCAGCAGTAACTCCCCGACTCGGGATTCACCCCTCCACTTT.